The following is a T cell receptor (beta chain) sequence with its context. Assay used: immunoSEQ multiplex PCR; TCRdb lists only in-frame clones, some missing. The table records roughly 98,000 clones, roughly nine tenths of them present only once. The sample originates from a study of T cell responses to AZD1222 COVID-19 vaccine. CDR1 and CDR2 from the germline V gene are SGHTA and FQGNSA. V was pared by 5 bases and J by 8 bases, with 16 bases between. There are 14 residues in the CDR3. The chain employs TRBV7-2 and TRBJ2-1; tentatively, D is TRBD2 (5 bases). Sequenced here: peripheral blood, sampled on day 0 of AZD1222 vaccination. The TCR was taken from an adult in good health. The CDR3 DNA reads as TGTGCCAGCAGCCCCGGTCGGGGTAGCCATGAGCAGTTCTTC. It codes for CASSPGRGSHEQFF.